Sequencing of this TCR beta chain was carried out in a study of cytomegalovirus exposure and HLA in healthy donors. Study results and limitations: One later analysis reportedly identified an Asian-associated ancestry cluster that showed fewer N-insertions than the approximately 700-donor mean.

The V and J ends lost 6 bases and 0 bases respectively, with 14 bases between them. Germline loops: CDR1 MDHEN, CDR2 SYDVKM. CDR3 size: 15 residues. Notes on this clone: No antigen is known for it.

The primer mix had 60 Vbeta and 13 Jbeta primers. Clones were sequenced by immunoSEQ multiplex PCR, and TCRdb holds only the in-frame ones, with some missing. There are 150,000 to 200,000 clones in the sample; 79% occur only once, and 3.5% to 5% lies in the top ten. Donors showed nominal health when sampled, although they likely had unrecorded immune exposures. Sequenced sample: PBMCs. The receptor comes from a woman aged 25 to 39 in good health and CMV-seropositive. The chain carries TRBV28 and TRBJ1-2; D gene ambiguous. The CDR3 DNA reads TGTGCCAGCAGGGGCACAGCCTACCCTAACTATGGCTACACCTTC. Translated, it gives CASRGTAYPNYGYTF.